This T cell receptor beta chain was profiled in a study of blood T cell repertoires in COVID-19. Germline V lookup: CDR1 GTSNPN, CDR2 SVGIG (reference sequence). Trimming pared 1 base from V and 0 bases from J, leaving 18 bases between. The CDR3 loop spans 17 amino acids. Generated by immunoSEQ multiplex PCR, the TCRdb table keeps only in-frame clones and is missing some. The sample carries about 150,000 clones, approximately 90% recorded once. This clonotype was sampled from a woman aged 55-75 years with active COVID-19. Sequencing input: peripheral blood. The rearrangement joins TRBV30 to TRBJ1-1; no clear D gene. CDR3 DNA: TGTGCCTGGAGTGCTTTCCTACAGCCTCCCTTGAACACTGAAGCTTTCTTT. Its protein is CAWSAFLQPPLNTEAFF.